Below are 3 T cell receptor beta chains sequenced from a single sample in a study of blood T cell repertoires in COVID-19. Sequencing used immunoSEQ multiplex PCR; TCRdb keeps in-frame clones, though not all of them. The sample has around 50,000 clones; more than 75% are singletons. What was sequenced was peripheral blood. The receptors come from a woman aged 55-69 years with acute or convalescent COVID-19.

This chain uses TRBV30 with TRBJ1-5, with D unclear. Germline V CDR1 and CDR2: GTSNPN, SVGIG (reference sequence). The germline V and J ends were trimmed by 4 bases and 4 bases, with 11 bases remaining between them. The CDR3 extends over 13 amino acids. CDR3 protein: CAWNREPNQPQHF. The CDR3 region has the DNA TGTGCCTGGAATCGAGAACCGAATCAGCCCCAGCATTTT.

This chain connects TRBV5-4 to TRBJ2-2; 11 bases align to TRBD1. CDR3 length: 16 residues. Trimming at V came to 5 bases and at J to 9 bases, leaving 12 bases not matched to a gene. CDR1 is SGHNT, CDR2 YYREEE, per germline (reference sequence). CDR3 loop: CASRSGGQGGIRELFF. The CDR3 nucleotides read TGTGCCAGCAGATCCGGGGGACAGGGGGGGATCAGGGAGCTGTTTTTT. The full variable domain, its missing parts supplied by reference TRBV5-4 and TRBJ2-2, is ETGVTQSPTHLIKTRGQQVTLRCSSQSGHNTVSWYQQALGQGPQFIFQYYREEENGRGNFPPRFSGLQFPNYSSELNVNALELDDSALYLCASRSGGQGGIRELFFGEGSRLTVL.

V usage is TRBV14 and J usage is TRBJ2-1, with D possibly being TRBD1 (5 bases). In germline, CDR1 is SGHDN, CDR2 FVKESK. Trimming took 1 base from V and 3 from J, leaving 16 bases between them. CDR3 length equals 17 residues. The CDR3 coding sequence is TGTGCCAGCAGCCAAGTGGGCAGGGCGGTCGGCTACAATGAGCAGTTCTTC. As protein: CASSQVGRAVGYNEQFF.